Shown below are 15 T cell receptor beta chains from a single sample sequenced in a study of control samples from healthy donors and cancer patients (dated by TCRdb to between 2020 and 2021). The receptor library was made with the immunoSEQ multiplex PCR assay. The source is immuneACCESS, and TCRdb retained only in-frame sequences with V and J called. Part of the clones is not carried over; for the studies checked, unresolved V genes explain less than half of this, and the remainder is unexplained. The sample has tens of thousands of clones on record, 90% to 95% of them singletons. Over 9.5% of the sample is in the top ten clones. The sequencing input was PBMCs. The receptors originated from a man aged 45 to 65 with lung cancer.

The chain links TRBV29-1 to TRBJ2-4; TRBD1 agrees at 9 bases. The CDR3 extends over 15 amino acids. V shed 5 bases, J shed 4 bases, and the junction held 9 bases outside the gene matches. Germline CDR1 and CDR2: SQVTM and ANQGSEA. CDR3 in DNA: TGCAGCGTTTACTCCCACGGGACAGGGAAAAACATTCAGTACTTC. Its translation: CSVYSHGTGKNIQYF.

CDR3 sequence (DNA): TGTGCCAGCAGTTTCCTGGGGGCGGACATTCAGTACTTC. Protein: CASSFLGADIQYF. This chain joins TRBV28 and TRBJ2-4, with a possible D match to TRBD1 (6 bases). The CDR3 totals 13 residues. V lost 3 bases and J lost 8, with 11 bases in between. The germline CDR1 and CDR2 sequences are MDHEN and SYDVKM.

This clone was counted a few times. The chain is built from TRBV11-3 and TRBJ1-1, with 7 bases that match TRBD1. Per the germline V gene, CDR1 is SGHNT and CDR2 is YENEEA. This CDR3 has 14 residues. Germline trimming cut 1 base from V and 5 bases from J; bases unmatched to any gene: 4. CDR3 loop: CASSLGQGRTEAFF. The CDR3 bases are TGTGCCAGCAGCTTAGGACAGGGAAGGACTGAAGCTTTCTTT.

The rearrangement uses TRBV4-3 and TRBJ1-2; TRBD1 might be the D (6 bases). V was shortened by 0 bases and J by 4 bases, with 12 bases between the two germline ends. This CDR3 spans 15 amino acids. Looked up from germline, CDR1 is LGHNA and CDR2 is YSLEER. The CDR3 nucleotides are TGCGCCAGCAGCCAAGATGCGGACAGTCTCTATGGCTACACCTTC. Translated: CASSQDADSLYGYTF.

The chain employs TRBV6-2 or TRBV6-3 and TRBJ1-5, with D hard to call. The length of the CDR3 is 17 residues. Trimming left V 6 bases short and J 4 bases short, with 22 bases between. The germline gives CDR1 MNHEY, CDR2 SVGEGT. CDR3 nucleotides: TGTGCCAGCAGCCCTGAGGAGGGCGCCCATTCGAATCAGCCCCAGCATTTT. Its translation is CASSPEEGAHSNQPQHF.

The J gene is TRBJ1-4, the V gene TRBV7-2; no reliable D call. The CDR3 sequence is 13 residues long. V lost 1 base and J 5 bases, leaving 5 bases between the germline ends. Germline assignment: CDR1 SGHTA and CDR2 FQGNSA. CDR3 region: CASSLGTNEKLFF. CDR3 sequence (DNA): TGTGCCAGCAGCTTAGGGACGAATGAAAAACTGTTTTTT.

The J gene is TRBJ2-7, the V gene TRBV19; tentative D call: TRBD1 (5 bases). Germline V CDR1 and CDR2: LNHDA, SQIVND (reference sequence). CDR3 length: 15 amino acids. Trimming pared 3 bases from V and 0 bases from J, leaving 12 bases between. CDR3 nucleotides: TGTGCCAGTAGTATCTCGACAGCAACCTCCTACGAGCAGTACTTC. It codes for CASSISTATSYEQYF. Full variable domain (missing parts from reference TRBV19 and TRBJ2-7): DGGITQSPKYLFRKEGQNVTLSCEQNLNHDAMYWYRQDPGQGLRLIYYSQIVNDFQKGDIAEGYSVSREKKESFPLTVTSAQKNPTAFYLCASSISTATSYEQYFGPGTRLTVT.

V and J are TRBV5-8 and TRBJ1-5, with TRBD1 matching over 10 bases. CDR3 length: 16 amino acids. Trimming removed 5 bases from V and 2 bases from J; junction bases left unmatched: 7. Germline V gives CDR1 SGHTS, CDR2 YDEGEE. The CDR3 here is CASSSGTGAGNQPQHF. The CDR3 DNA sequence: TGTGCCAGCAGTTCCGGGACAGGGGCGGGCAATCAGCCCCAGCATTTT.

This rearrangement joins TRBV12-3 or TRBV12-4 to TRBJ1-4, with TRBD1 as a possible D gene (6 bases). CDR3 length equals 12 residues. V lost 5 bases and J lost 6, with 7 bases in between. CDR3 residues: CASSAGDEKLFF. The CDR3, as DNA: TGTGCCAGCAGTGCAGGGGATGAAAAACTGTTTTTT.

The V call is TRBV18, the J call TRBJ1-2; 9 bases fit TRBD1. J was trimmed by 6 bases and V by 3 bases; bases with no gene match: 14. Per germline, CDR1 KGHSH and CDR2 LQKENI. This CDR3 spans 17 amino acids. The CDR3 coding sequence is TGTGCCAGCTCACCCGTAACCGGGACAGGGATTGCGGATGGCTACACCTTC. As protein: CASSPVTGTGIADGYTF.

The chain is built from TRBV18 and TRBJ1-1, with D maybe TRBD1 (6 bases). The germline V gene has CDR1 KGHSH and CDR2 LQKENI. The CDR3 loop spans 14 amino acids. V was pared by 3 bases and J by 4 bases, with 12 bases between. The CDR3 DNA sequence: TGTGCCAGCTCACCTCTCGAGGGGGGCACTGAAGCTTTCTTT. Protein product: CASSPLEGGTEAFF.

The rearrangement links TRBV28 to TRBJ1-6; 9 bases match TRBD1. The germline gives CDR1 MDHEN, CDR2 SYDVKM. Unmatched junction bases numbered 4, after V lost 1 base and J lost 6 bases. This CDR3 has 16 amino acids. The CDR3 spells CASSLLLGQGNSPLHF. In DNA form, the CDR3 reads TGTGCCAGCAGTTTATTGTTGGGACAGGGTAATTCACCCCTCCACTTT.

In its sample, this clone was seen once. Compared with germline, one end of the junction differs, possibly owing to a read error. The chain has TRBV7-2 and TRBJ2-5; D remains ambiguous. This CDR3 has 16 amino acids. Germline V CDR1 and CDR2: SGHTA, FQGNSA. The DNA for the CDR3 is TGTGCCAGCAGCTTACAAGGCGGCAGGAACCAGGAGACCCAGTACTTC. The encoded protein is CASSLQGGRNQETQYF.

The chain is built from TRBV10-3 and TRBJ1-5; 7 bases align to TRBD1. This CDR3 spans 15 amino acids. The trim removed 8 bases at V and 5 bases at J, leaving 12 bases unmatched. Per the germline V gene, CDR1 is ENHRY and CDR2 is SYGVKD. In DNA, the CDR3 is TGTGCCATCTCCCTCCAGGGGGGGTCTGATCAGCCCCAGCATTTT. Translated: CAISLQGGSDQPQHF.

The rearrangement joins TRBV12-3 or TRBV12-4 to TRBJ1-1, with D maybe TRBD1 (5 bases). V gave up 4 bases and J gave up 10 bases, with 10 bases separating them. The CDR3 is made up of 11 amino acids. In DNA form, the CDR3 reads TGTGCCAGCAGTTCCGGGACGTTAGCTTTCTTT. Protein: CASSSGTLAFF.